This T cell receptor beta chain appears in the sequencing data of a study of PD-1 blockade in classical Hodgkin lymphoma. The CDR3 contains 14 residues. Per germline, CDR1 SGHVS and CDR2 FQNEAQ. V shed 2 bases, J shed 6 bases, and the junction held 4 bases outside the gene matches. All trial patients relapsed after autologous stem cell transplantation. TCRdb's copy holds only in-frame clones and misses some; the assay was immunoSEQ multiplex PCR. In the table there are 95,000 to 100,000 clones, more than 85% of which are singletons. The origin of this receptor is a human donor with classical Hodgkin lymphoma. The chain is built from TRBV7-8 and TRBJ2-1; TRBD1 matches 7 bases. Source: peripheral blood mononuclear cells (PBMCs), taken before the second cycle of nivolumab. The CDR3 loop is CASSLTDRANEQFF. The CDR3 DNA is TGTGCCAGCAGCTTAACAGACAGGGCCAATGAGCAGTTCTTC.